The TCR beta chain described here comes from a study of graft-versus-host responses after intestinal transplantation. Whole-study context: Induction with anti-thymocyte globulin, then tacrolimus and steroids for around three years, was given to all recipients. General observations from the study: Peak levels of circulating GvH clones tracked with early post-transplant HvG declines. Recipient marrow contained GvH clones, some of which appeared first in ileum or blood.

CDR3 length equals 15 residues. Germline lookup yields CDR1 SGHTS and CDR2 YDEGEE. The V end was cut by 5 bases, the J end by 2 bases, with 17 bases between. With regard to this clone: Its antigen is undetermined.

The method was immunoSEQ multiplex PCR; TCRdb's version includes in-frame clones alone and lacks a portion of them. The table has about 90,000 clones, about 93% seen once. This clonotype was obtained from a human donor who was the organ donor for an intestinal transplant. The input for sequencing was unstimulated CD8+ T cells sorted from spleen or lymph node cells, taken before transplant. The J gene is TRBJ2-7, the V gene TRBV5-8; possibly TRBD1 for D (6 bases). The CDR3 sequence: CASSYFDRPTYEQYF. The CDR3 DNA follows: TGTGCCAGCAGTTACTTCGACAGGCCGACCTACGAGCAGTACTTC.